These 29 T cell receptor beta chains were sequenced from one sample in a study of blood T cell repertoires in COVID-19. TCRdb's table, derived via immunoSEQ multiplex PCR, lists solely in-frame clones and lacks some. The profile shows roughly 79,000 clones, roughly 87% of them singletons. The source material was peripheral blood. Receptors originate from a woman older than 75 with active or convalescent COVID-19.

In this sample, this clone turned up a few times. V is TRBV5-4 and J is TRBJ2-2, with D possibly being TRBD2 (5 bases). This CDR3 has 17 residues. Germline CDR1 SGHNT, CDR2 YYREEE (reference sequence). V lost 4 bases and J lost 8, with 24 bases in between. CDR3 DNA sequence: TGTGCCAGCAGCCCCCCGGGGTCGGCGTCCGTTGGGGGGGAGCTGTTTTTT. Translation gives CASSPPGSASVGGELFF.

A single count supports this clone. The V gene is TRBV6-6, the J gene TRBJ2-7; the D gene is possibly TRBD2 (6 bases). Germline V CDR1 and CDR2: MNHNY, SVGAGI (reference sequence). V was clipped by 5 bases and J by 1 base, with 9 bases between them. The CDR3 is 13 residues long. CDR3 amino acids: CASSRLVSYEQYF. The CDR3 DNA follows: TGTGCCAGCAGTCGACTAGTTTCCTACGAGCAGTACTTC.

This chain links TRBV5-1 with TRBJ2-5, with 7 bases identical to TRBD2. The CDR3 has 17 residues. Germline V lookup: CDR1 SGHRS, CDR2 YFSETQ. V shed 0 bases and J 5 bases; nucleotides not matched to a gene: 13. The CDR3, as DNA: TGCGCCAGCAGCTTGGCCGGTAGGGAGGGCCAACGGGAGACCCAGTACTTC. Translation: CASSLAGREGQRETQYF.

This sequence joins TRBV19 and TRBJ1-5; no reliable D call. This CDR3 is built from 14 residues. Germline CDR1 is LNHDA and CDR2 is SQIVND (reference sequence). Trimming removed 4 bases at V and 2 bases at J, with 9 bases between. CDR3 sequence: CASSRREGNQPQHF. The CDR3 DNA sequence: TGTGCCAGTAGTAGGAGGGAAGGCAATCAGCCCCAGCATTTT.

This rearrangement joins TRBV3-1 (or the pseudogene TRBV3-2) to TRBJ2-2, with D tentatively TRBD1 (6 bases). V lost 4 bases to trimming and J lost 1 base, with 13 bases between them. Germline V lookup: CDR1 LGHDT, CDR2 YNNKEL (reference sequence). The CDR3 totals 16 residues. For the CDR3, the DNA is TGTGCCAGCAGCCTACAGGGTCCCGAGAACACCGGGGAGCTGTTTTTT. Translation gives CASSLQGPENTGELFF.

The gene calls are TRBV6-6 and TRBJ1-5; 8 bases match TRBD1. Losses at the gene ends were 4 bases for V and 0 bases for J; bases not matched to a gene: 5. CDR3 length: 16 residues. Germline values: CDR1 MNHNY, CDR2 SVGAGI (reference sequence). The CDR3 sequence: CASSFRTGNSNQPQHF. The CDR3 DNA follows: TGTGCCAGCAGTTTCCGGACAGGGAATAGCAATCAGCCCCAGCATTTT.

V is TRBV7-2 and J is TRBJ2-7; perhaps TRBD2 as D (6 bases). Trimming stripped 3 bases from V and 2 bases from J, with 14 bases between. The CDR3 runs to 15 residues. Germline values: CDR1 SGHTA, CDR2 FQGNSA. The CDR3 DNA is TGTGCCAGCAGCTTGGCACTAGCTGGGACCTACGAGCAGTACTTC. This translates into CASSLALAGTYEQYF.

The J gene is TRBJ2-3, the V gene TRBV11-2, with D possibly being TRBD1 (5 bases). Germline loops: CDR1 SGHAT, CDR2 FQNNGV. The CDR3 length is 13 residues. V dropped 0 bases and J dropped 7 bases, with 8 bases sitting between them. The CDR3 coding sequence is TGTGCCAGCAGCTTAGATAGGACACATACGCAGTATTTT. This codes for CASSLDRTHTQYF. Using reference TRBV11-2 and TRBJ2-3 for the parts outside the CDR3, the full variable domain is EAGVAQSPRYKIIEKRQSVAFWCNPISGHATLYWYQQILGQGPKLLIQFQNNGVVDDSQLPKDRFSAERLKGVDSTLKIQPAKLEDSAVYLCASSLDRTHTQYFGPGTRLTVL.

The chain carries TRBV18 and TRBJ2-7; 10 nucleotides line up with TRBD1. V was pared by 4 bases and J by 5 bases, with 8 bases of the junction left unmatched. This CDR3 comprises 15 residues. Germline lookup yields CDR1 KGHSH and CDR2 LQKENI. CDR3 sequence reads: CASSLTGTGVHEQYF. The CDR3 coding sequence is TGTGCCAGCTCACTCACTGGGACAGGGGTGCACGAGCAGTACTTC.

The V call is TRBV7-2, the J call TRBJ1-4; 8 bases map to TRBD1. The length of the CDR3 is 13 residues. After removal of 6 bases from V and 11 bases from J, the junction contained 8 bases not matched to a gene. CDR1 and CDR2 (germline): SGHTA, FQGNSA. The CDR3 loop reads CASSSRGQGKLFF. The CDR3 DNA sequence: TGTGCCAGCAGTTCCAGGGGGCAAGGGAAACTGTTTTTT.

This chain links TRBV3-1 (or the pseudogene TRBV3-2) with TRBJ1-2, with D possibly matching TRBD1 (5 bases). This CDR3 has 15 residues. The V end was cut by 5 bases, the J end by 2 bases, with 15 bases between. CDR1 and CDR2 from the germline V gene are LGHDT and YNNKEL (reference sequence). CDR3 amino acids: CASSLRQGLNYGYTF. In DNA, the CDR3 is TGTGCCAGCAGCTTGCGGCAGGGCCTCAACTATGGCTACACCTTC.

This clone was observed a single time. Here the CDR3 reads CASSMTSGRIGANVLTF. Written as DNA, the CDR3 is TGCGCCAGCAGCATGACTAGCGGGAGGATTGGGGCCAACGTCCTGACTTTC. The genes are TRBV5-1 and TRBJ2-6, with 13 bases that match TRBD2. Germline V gives CDR1 SGHRS, CDR2 YFSETQ. J gave up 3 bases and V 4 bases, and 4 bases lay outside the gene matches. The CDR3 spans 17 residues.

V usage is TRBV5-1 and J usage is TRBJ2-5; 10 nucleotides align to TRBD1. Germline CDR1 and CDR2: SGHRS and YFSETQ. Germline trimming cut 7 bases from V and 7 bases from J; bases unmatched to any gene: 13. There are 15 residues in the CDR3. CDR3 sequence reads: CASHSGGTGVLTQYF. The DNA for the CDR3 is TGCGCCAGCCATTCCGGGGGGACAGGGGTCCTGACCCAGTACTTC.

This rearrangement joins TRBV2 to TRBJ2-1, with TRBD2 matching over 10 bases. The CDR3 loop spans 15 amino acids. CDR1 and CDR2 from the germline V gene are SNHLY and FYNNEI. J was trimmed by 9 bases and V by 5 bases; bases with no gene match: 10. For the CDR3, the DNA is TGTGCCAGCAGTCGCACTAGCGGGACCAGCAGTGAGCAGTTCTTC. It encodes CASSRTSGTSSEQFF.

V usage is TRBV28 and J usage is TRBJ1-2, with TRBD1 as a possible D gene (5 bases). The CDR3 extends over 13 amino acids. CDR1 is MDHEN and CDR2 is SYDVKM in the germline V gene. Trimming removed 2 bases from V and 3 bases from J, with 7 bases in between. This CDR3 is CASSLGGDYGYTF. The DNA of the CDR3 is TGTGCCAGCAGTTTAGGAGGGGACTATGGCTACACCTTC.

The V gene is TRBV5-1, the J gene TRBJ2-7; 9 bases align to TRBD2. Germline CDR1 SGHRS, CDR2 YFSETQ. This CDR3 spans 15 amino acids. V gave up 2 bases and J gave up 0 bases; unmatched junction bases: 3. The DNA of the CDR3 is TGCGCCAGCAGCTTAGCGGGGGGCAACTCCTACGAGCAGTACTTC. It specifies CASSLAGGNSYEQYF.

The CDR3, as DNA: TGTGCCAGCAGTATGGGGGGGATCTCTGGAAACACCATATATTTT. It translates to CASSMGGISGNTIYF. The chain uses TRBV6-6 and TRBJ1-3; possibly TRBD1 for D (5 bases). Trimming shortened V by 5 bases and J by 0 bases, and 11 bases separated the two germline ends. The germline CDR1 and CDR2 sequences are MNHNY and SVGAGI (reference sequence). The CDR3 runs 15 residues.

The chain combines TRBV6-5 with TRBJ1-2; no clear D. The ends were cut back, 0 bases at V and 5 bases at J, with 10 bases in the middle. Per germline, CDR1 MNHEY and CDR2 SVGAGI. This CDR3 is 14 amino acids long. The CDR3 DNA follows: TGTGCCAGCAGTTACTCGACGGCGGGGTATGGCTACACCTTC. It codes for CASSYSTAGYGYTF.

This rearrangement joins TRBV10-3 to TRBJ1-2; 9 bases fit TRBD1. V trimming: 10 bases; J trimming: 2 bases; junction bases outside the gene matches: 8. The length of the CDR3 is 14 residues. Germline assignment: CDR1 ENHRY and CDR2 SYGVKD. DNA for the CDR3: TGTGCCACCTGGAGGGGGACAGGGAACTATGGCTACACCTTC. This codes for CATWRGTGNYGYTF.

The chain couples TRBV7-8 to TRBJ2-3; TRBD2 is a possible D gene (6 bases). Trimming left V 0 bases short and J 4 bases short, with 11 bases between. Germline V gene lookup returns CDR1 SGHVS and CDR2 FQNEAQ. The CDR3 has 15 amino acids. CDR3 amino acids: CASSLAGGGSDTQYF. The CDR3 DNA is TGTGCCAGCAGCTTAGCGGGAGGTGGGTCAGATACGCAGTATTTT.

The V call is TRBV30, the J call TRBJ1-1, with D uncertain. The CDR3 runs to 13 residues. Trimming pared 3 bases from V and 0 bases from J, leaving 8 bases between. Germline CDR1 and CDR2: GTSNPN and SVGIG (reference sequence). The CDR3 spells CAWSVDLNTEAFF. CDR3 coding DNA: TGTGCCTGGAGCGTAGACTTGAACACTGAAGCTTTCTTT.

The J gene is TRBJ2-5, the V gene TRBV21-1; the table's D call of TRBD1 was not tested on the DNA. TRBV21-1 is termed a pseudogene. The CDR3 is 15 residues long. CDR3: CASSKGSQAQETQYF. The CDR3, as DNA: TGTGCCAGCAGCAAAGGATCACAGGCGCAAGAGACCCAGTACTTC.

The chain is built from TRBV25-1 and TRBJ2-3; 8 nucleotides align to TRBD2. V lost 1 base, J lost 2 bases, and 11 bases stayed unmatched. Germline V CDR1 and CDR2: MGHDK, SYGVNS. This CDR3 is built from 18 residues. The CDR3 sequence is CASSELERLAGNTDTQYF. CDR3 sequence (DNA): TGTGCCAGCAGTGAATTAGAGAGGCTAGCGGGTAACACAGATACGCAGTATTTT.

This chain connects TRBV24-1 to TRBJ2-6, with D perhaps TRBD1 (5 bases). The CDR3 has 19 amino acids. V lost 2 bases and J lost 1, with 17 bases in between. Germline CDR1 and CDR2: KGHDR and SFDVKD. In nucleotides, the CDR3 is TGTGCCACCAGTGATTCCAGGGAAAAAATAACTTCTGGGGCCAACGTCCTGACTTTC. It yields the protein CATSDSREKITSGANVLTF.

The J gene is TRBJ1-2, the V gene TRBV4-1; 9 bases match TRBD1. Germline values: CDR1 MGHRA, CDR2 YSYEKL. With 3 bases clipped from V and 7 bases from J, the junction kept 9 bases outside the gene matches. The CDR3 has 15 residues. In nucleotides, the CDR3 is TGCGCCAGCAGCCAGGGAACAGGGGGCCTAGGTGGCTACACCTTC. Its protein product is CASSQGTGGLGGYTF.

This clone counts as medium-sized. The gene calls are TRBV11-2 and TRBJ2-7; 8 bases map to TRBD1. Germline values: CDR1 SGHAT, CDR2 FQNNGV. Trimming took 3 bases from V and 6 from J; bases not matched to a gene: 7. The CDR3 totals 14 residues. The CDR3 nucleotides are TGTGCCAGCAGCTTCGGACAGGGCTACCCCGAGCAGTACTTC. It specifies CASSFGQGYPEQYF.

This rearrangement joins TRBV28 to TRBJ2-6, with no clear D. Trimming took 6 bases from V and 0 from J, leaving 3 bases between them. Germline V gene data show CDR1 as MDHEN and CDR2 as SYDVKM. CDR3 length equals 13 residues. CDR3 sequence (DNA): TGTGCCAGCAGCGTCTCTGGGGCCAACGTCCTGACTTTC. The encoded protein is CASSVSGANVLTF. The full variable domain, its missing parts supplied by reference TRBV28 and TRBJ2-6, is DVKVTQSSRYLVKRTGEKVFLECVQDMDHENMFWYRQDPGLGLRLIYFSYDVKMKEKGDIPEGYSVSREKKERFSLILESASTNQTSMYLCASSVSGANVLTFGAGSRLTVL.

The rearrangement joins TRBV5-6 to TRBJ1-4; no definite D call. CDR1 is SGHDT and CDR2 is YYEEEE in the germline V gene. V was pared by 0 bases and J by 4 bases, with 7 bases between. The CDR3 totals 14 residues. Here the CDR3 DNA reads TGTGCCAGCAGCTTGGACAGTTATAATGAAAAACTGTTTTTT. Its translation is CASSLDSYNEKLFF. The entire variable domain, with the rest obtained from reference TRBV5-6 and TRBJ1-4, is as follows: DAGVTQSPTHLIKTRGQQVTLRCSPKSGHDTVSWYQQALGQGPQFIFQYYEEEERQRGNFPDRFSGHQFPNYSSELNVNALLLGDSALYLCASSLDSYNEKLFFGSGTQLSVL.

The chain recombines TRBV9 with TRBJ1-6, with 8 bases fitting TRBD1. The CDR3 totals 14 residues. Germline V gene data show CDR1 as SGDLS and CDR2 as YYNGEE. J gave up 8 bases and V 4 bases, and 5 bases lay outside the gene matches. CDR3 sequence reads: CASSSRDRHSPLHF. CDR3 nucleotide sequence: TGTGCCAGCAGCTCCCGGGACAGGCATTCACCCCTCCACTTT.